Presented here are 7 T cell receptor beta chains from one specimen sequenced in a study of human T cells and chemical hapten exposure listed by TCRdb under 2021. The label giving this sample's time point can be read as: patch test 3, about 24 weeks after DPC sensitization. The sample's treatment or condition label, in plain terms: therapeutic diphenylcyclopropenone sensitization with weekly scalp DPC. Receptor amplification or capture employed RACE. These reads were obtained on a NextSeq 500. The public reads were reanalyzed by TCRdb: fastp trimming at Q25, MiXCR alignment, in-frame beta chains only. Duplicate CDR3 protein sequences are folded into a single record with the most common DNA and genes. Here the sample has over 150,000 distinct CDR3 sequences; roughly a quarter occur a single time. The biggest ten clones account for roughly 2.2% of the sample. This material consisted of whole blood, taken in connection with sensitization to the hapten diphenylcyclopropenone (DPC). The origin of the receptors is a woman between 18 and 30 years old with alopecia areata. Some clones in this sample may be carry-over from other donors' samples.

The CDR3 nucleotides read TGTGCCAGCAGGCGAGGGAAATTCAAACAGGGACTAGGCGGCTACACCTTC. It yields the protein CASRRGKFKQGLGGYTF. This sequence joins TRBV7-9 and TRBJ1-2, with a tentative D call TRBD1 (6 bases). The length of the CDR3 is 17 residues. CDR1 is SEHNR and CDR2 is FQNEAQ in the germline V gene (reference sequence). V lost 6 bases, J lost 8 bases, and 28 bases lay in between.

The rearrangement uses TRBV4-1 and TRBJ1-1; 7 nucleotides align to TRBD1. This CDR3 has 17 amino acids. The V gene end was trimmed by 2 bases and the J gene end by 3 bases; junction bases not matched to a gene: 12. The germline V gene has CDR1 MGHRA and CDR2 YSYEKL. The CDR3 DNA sequence: TGCGCCAGCAGCCAATTAACCGGGACAGCGAAGGACACTGAAGCTTTCTTT. This gives the protein CASSQLTGTAKDTEAFF.

This chain joins TRBV10-3 and TRBJ1-5; tentatively, D is TRBD1 (5 bases). The CDR3 loop spans 15 amino acids. The germline V gene has CDR1 ENHRY and CDR2 SYGVKD. The ends were cut back, 0 bases at V and 4 bases at J, with 10 bases in the middle. The CDR3 DNA sequence: TGTGCCATCAGTGAGTCAGACAGCCAAAATCAGCCCCAGCATTTT. Protein product: CAISESDSQNQPQHF.

The chain is built from TRBV6-2 or TRBV6-3 and TRBJ2-7; 9 bases align to TRBD1. Germline CDR1 and CDR2: MNHEY and SVGEGT. With V trimmed by 8 bases and J by 3 bases, 2 bases remained unmatched. This CDR3 comprises 12 residues. In DNA, the CDR3 is TGTGCCAGCCGGACAGGGGTCTACGAGCAGTACTTC. Protein: CASRTGVYEQYF.

This clonotype was counted only a few times. The chain recombines TRBV4-3 with TRBJ1-5; D not certain. Germline loops: CDR1 LGHNA, CDR2 YSLEER. The CDR3 is 15 residues long. Trimming shortened V by 0 bases and J by 6 bases, and 12 bases separated the two germline ends. The CDR3 here is CASSQDDKGGQPQHF. DNA for the CDR3: TGCGCCAGCAGCCAAGATGACAAGGGCGGTCAGCCCCAGCATTTT.

The chain links TRBV29-1 to TRBJ2-2; 8 bases match TRBD1. CDR1 is SQVTM and CDR2 is ANQGSEA in the germline V gene. V trimming: 4 bases; J trimming: 2 bases; junction bases outside the gene matches: 3. This CDR3 has 14 residues. CDR3 coding DNA: TGCAGCGTTGTGGGACAGGTTAACACCGGGGAGCTGTTTTTT. Its translation is CSVVGQVNTGELFF.

The rearrangement uses TRBV7-2 and TRBJ2-1, with TRBD1 matching over 7 bases. Germline V gene lookup returns CDR1 SGHTA and CDR2 FQGNSA. This CDR3 region has 15 residues. The V gene end was trimmed by 5 bases and the J gene end by 6 bases; junction bases not matched to a gene: 10. CDR3: CASSPGTVHGNEQFF. In DNA, the CDR3 is TGTGCCAGCAGCCCCGGGACAGTCCACGGCAATGAGCAGTTCTTC.